This entry describes one T cell receptor (beta chain). Many counts were recorded for this clonotype. Its recognized antigen is unknown. No base quality information exists; no much larger clone differs at one position. The TCR beta CDR3 regions were amplified from RNA transcripts. The first round of RT-PCR for the TCR CDR3 was performed with the HTBI primer set and the Qiagen OneStep RT-PCR kit. Libraries were constructed in a second round of multiplex PCR, after which size selection and purification were performed. Paired-end sequencing of the libraries was performed with 100 bp reads on an Illumina HiSeq2000. Under the source paper's analysis protocol: Raw data were processed with SOAPnuke, discarding reads with adapters, uncalled bases, mean Phred below 15, or no exact constant-primer or identifier match. High-quality paired reads were merged using COPE v1.2.5, and each unique nucleotide sequence was defined as a clonotype. Clonotypes were aligned to IMGT TRBV, TRBD and TRBJ reference segments using MiTCR v1.1. Analysis was restricted to V-J combinations with a frequency above 0.0001, which covered over 98% of repertoires. The TCS score was defined as F50 (clonal expansion) divided by E x V (chaos), with BLOSUM62-based TCRdist calculated between CDR3 peptides within each V-J. Welch's t-statistics and random forest reduced roughly 500 V-J features to fewer than 15, which were used in a naive Bayes classifier (R e1071). TCRdb reworked the public reads: Q25 trimming with fastp, MiXCR clone assembly, productive beta chains retained. For every CDR3 protein sequence, its rows merge into one entry that carries the most common genes and DNA. TCRdb, rather than the study authors, made the V and J calls. The sample records around 690,000 distinct CDR3 sequences, 15% to 20% of which are singletons. Clones ranked in the top ten supply roughly 15% of the sample.

V loses 6 bases, J loses 4 bases, and the germline ends lie 9 bases apart. The CDR3 covers 12 residues, taking in both the cysteine and the phenylalanine. Solely the CDR3 DNA is kept, with 36 bases framed from the first base. The germline V gene yields SNHLY for CDR1 and FYNNEI for CDR2. These data are taken from a study of T cells in Graves' hyperthyroidism and ophthalmopathy (dated by TCRdb to the late 2010s). Concerning the study at large: Peripheral blood was collected at initial diagnosis, before any treatment. A discovery cohort of around 98 patients, roughly 43 with Graves' ophthalmopathy and 55 to 60 with stable Graves' hyperthyroidism, was used to find distinguishing TCR V-J signatures. After blood sampling, hyperthyroidism patients were treated with methimazole at a starting dose of 30 mg daily, and ophthalmopathy patients were treated with high-dose intravenous methylprednisolone. The approximately 90 discovery patients were divided at random into training and test sets in a 7:3 ratio. Prospective prediction of ophthalmopathy was tested in an independent validation cohort consisting of roughly 20 hyperthyroidism patients and approximately 16 patients who later progressed to ophthalmopathy. The study also compared thyroid tissue and blood T-cell repertoires from roughly six Graves' hyperthyroidism patients. The paper reports TCR Vbeta CDR3 sequencing of some 140 peripheral blood samples: some 41 ophthalmopathy, under 85 hyperthyroidism and approximately 17 progressor patients.

Graves' hyperthyroidism was defined as stable when no progression to ophthalmopathy occurred over 18 months of follow-up. Hyperthyroidism patients were aged 18 to 65 years and newly diagnosed, with disease duration of less than 2 months. Any patient with an uncontrolled infection, another autoimmune disease, pregnancy or lactation was excluded. Diagnoses were based on clinical symptoms, serum thyroxine and TRAb, thyroid ultrasound and orbital computed tomography. Ficoll-Paque density gradient centrifugation was used to isolate PBMCs from under 11 ml of fresh peripheral blood. Total RNA was extracted with Trizol reagent, and quality was checked on an Agilent 2100 Bioanalyzer. What the study reported, not specific to this receptor: Ophthalmopathy was separated from stable hyperthyroidism by a 13 V-J signature model, with 87.88% sensitivity and roughly 81% specificity obtained in cross-validation and 80%/75% obtained in testing. No statistical method was used to fix the sample size in advance, and group allocation was not hidden from the investigators. Blood samples also contained most of the expanded thyroid clonotypes (frequency above 0.001), which suggests that blood repertoires may reflect thyroid immune responses. In validation, the model predicted progression to ophthalmopathy a median of approximately 6.6 months before onset, with 70% to 71% sensitivity and nearly 75% specificity.

The source of this sequence is a man in his forties or fifties with Graves' hyperthyroidism. This sequence uses TRBV2 and TRBJ1-2, and the D gene may be TRBD1, 6 bases matching. The material sequenced was blood. The nucleotide sequence is TGTGCCAGCAGATCGGACAGCTATGGCTACACCTTC. Its translation reads: CASRSDSYGYTF.